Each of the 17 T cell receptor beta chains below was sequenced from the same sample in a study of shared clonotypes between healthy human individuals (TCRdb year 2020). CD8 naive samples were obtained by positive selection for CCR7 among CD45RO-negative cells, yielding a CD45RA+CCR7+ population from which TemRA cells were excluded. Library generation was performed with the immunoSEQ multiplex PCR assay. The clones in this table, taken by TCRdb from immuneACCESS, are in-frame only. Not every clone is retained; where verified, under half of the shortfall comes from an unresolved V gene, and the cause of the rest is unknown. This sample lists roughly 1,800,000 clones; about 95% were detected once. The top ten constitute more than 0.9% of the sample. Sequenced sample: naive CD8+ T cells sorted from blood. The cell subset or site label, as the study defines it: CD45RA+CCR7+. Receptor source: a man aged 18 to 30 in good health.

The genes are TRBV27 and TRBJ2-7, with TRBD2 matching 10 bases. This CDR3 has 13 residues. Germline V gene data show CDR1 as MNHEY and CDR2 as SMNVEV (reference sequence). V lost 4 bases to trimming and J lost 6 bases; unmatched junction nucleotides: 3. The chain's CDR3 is CASSSAGGVEQYF. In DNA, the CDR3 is TGTGCCAGCAGTTCAGCGGGAGGGGTCGAGCAGTACTTC.

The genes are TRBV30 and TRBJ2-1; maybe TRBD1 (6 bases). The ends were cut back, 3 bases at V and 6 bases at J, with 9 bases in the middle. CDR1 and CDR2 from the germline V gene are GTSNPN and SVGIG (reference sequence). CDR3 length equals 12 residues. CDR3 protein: CAWSGTPNEQFF. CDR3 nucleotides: TGTGCCTGGAGCGGGACACCCAATGAGCAGTTCTTC.

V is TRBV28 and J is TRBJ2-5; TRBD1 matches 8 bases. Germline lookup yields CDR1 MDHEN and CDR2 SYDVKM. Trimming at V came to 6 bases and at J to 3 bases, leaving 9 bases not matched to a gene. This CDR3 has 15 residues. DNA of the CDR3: TGTGCCAGCAGCCTCTATGGGACAGGCAAAGAGACCCAGTACTTC. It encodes CASSLYGTGKETQYF.

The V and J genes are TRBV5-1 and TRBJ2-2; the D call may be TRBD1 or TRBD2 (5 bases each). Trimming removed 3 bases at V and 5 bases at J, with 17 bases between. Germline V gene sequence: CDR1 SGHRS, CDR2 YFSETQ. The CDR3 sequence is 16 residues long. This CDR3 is CASSSPLTRGTGELFF. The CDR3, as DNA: TGCGCCAGCAGCTCCCCCCTCACTAGGGGAACCGGGGAGCTGTTTTTT.

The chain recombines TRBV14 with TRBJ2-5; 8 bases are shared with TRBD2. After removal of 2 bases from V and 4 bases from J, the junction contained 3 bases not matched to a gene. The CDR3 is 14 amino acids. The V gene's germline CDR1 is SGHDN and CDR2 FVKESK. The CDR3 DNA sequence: TGTGCCAGCAGCCAACCCAGCGGGAGAGAGACCCAGTACTTC. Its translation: CASSQPSGRETQYF.

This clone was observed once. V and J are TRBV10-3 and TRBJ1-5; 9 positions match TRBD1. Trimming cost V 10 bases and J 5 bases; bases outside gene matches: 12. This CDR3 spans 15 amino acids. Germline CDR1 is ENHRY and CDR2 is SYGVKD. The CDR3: CATGGDREIYQPQHF. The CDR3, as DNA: TGTGCCACAGGCGGGGACAGGGAAATCTATCAGCCCCAGCATTTT.

The CDR3 loop is CASSEQGANYGYTF. CDR3 sequence (DNA): TGTGCCAGCAGCGAACAGGGAGCTAACTATGGCTACACCTTC. The V gene is TRBV6-5, the J gene TRBJ1-2; D is perhaps TRBD1 (6 bases). This CDR3 comprises 14 residues. The ends were cut back, 6 bases at V and 0 bases at J, with 11 bases in the middle. Germline V gives CDR1 MNHEY, CDR2 SVGAGI.

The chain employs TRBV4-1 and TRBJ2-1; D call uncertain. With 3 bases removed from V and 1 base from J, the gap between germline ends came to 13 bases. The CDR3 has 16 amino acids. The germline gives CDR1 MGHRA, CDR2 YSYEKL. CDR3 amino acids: CASSHRVLSSYNEQFF. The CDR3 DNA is TGCGCCAGCAGCCATAGGGTTTTGAGTTCCTACAATGAGCAGTTCTTC.

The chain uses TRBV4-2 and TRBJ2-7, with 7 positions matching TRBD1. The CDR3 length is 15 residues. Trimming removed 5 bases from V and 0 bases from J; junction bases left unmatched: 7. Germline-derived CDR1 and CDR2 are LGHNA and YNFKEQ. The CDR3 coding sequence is TGTGCCAGCAGCTCTGCGACAGGGAGCTCCTACGAGCAGTACTTC. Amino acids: CASSSATGSSYEQYF.

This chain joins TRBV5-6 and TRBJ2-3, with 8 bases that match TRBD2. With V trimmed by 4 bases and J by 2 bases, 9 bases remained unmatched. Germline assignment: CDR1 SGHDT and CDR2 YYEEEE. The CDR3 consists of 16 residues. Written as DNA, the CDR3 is TGTGCCAGCAGCGGGGTAGCGGGACTAGACACAGATACGCAGTATTTT. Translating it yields CASSGVAGLDTDTQYF. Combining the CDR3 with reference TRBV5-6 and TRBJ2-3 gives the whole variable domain DAGVTQSPTHLIKTRGQQVTLRCSPKSGHDTVSWYQQALGQGPQFIFQYYEEEERQRGNFPDRFSGHQFPNYSSELNVNALLLGDSALYLCASSGVAGLDTDTQYFGPGTRLTVL.

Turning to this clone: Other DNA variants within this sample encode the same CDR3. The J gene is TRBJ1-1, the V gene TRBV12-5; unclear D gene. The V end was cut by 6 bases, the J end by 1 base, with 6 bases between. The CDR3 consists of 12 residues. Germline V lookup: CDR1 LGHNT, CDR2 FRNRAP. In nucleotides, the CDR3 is TGTGCTAGTGGATTAGGGAACACTGAAGCTTTCTTT. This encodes CASGLGNTEAFF.

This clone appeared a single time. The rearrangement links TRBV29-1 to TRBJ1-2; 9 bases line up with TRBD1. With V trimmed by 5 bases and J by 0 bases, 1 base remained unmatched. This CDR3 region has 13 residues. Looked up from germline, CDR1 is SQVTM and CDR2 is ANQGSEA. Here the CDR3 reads CSVRQGANYGYTF. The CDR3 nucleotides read TGCAGCGTTCGACAGGGGGCTAACTATGGCTACACCTTC.

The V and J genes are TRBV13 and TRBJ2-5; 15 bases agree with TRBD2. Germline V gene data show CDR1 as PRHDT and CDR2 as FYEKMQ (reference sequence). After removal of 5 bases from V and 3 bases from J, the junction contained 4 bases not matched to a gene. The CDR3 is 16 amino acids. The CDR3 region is CASSPGLAGGEETQYF. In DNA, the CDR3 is TGTGCCAGCAGCCCCGGACTAGCGGGAGGGGAAGAGACCCAGTACTTC.

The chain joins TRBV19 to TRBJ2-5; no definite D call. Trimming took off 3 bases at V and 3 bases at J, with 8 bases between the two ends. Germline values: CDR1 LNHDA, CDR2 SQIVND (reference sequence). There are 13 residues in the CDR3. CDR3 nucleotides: TGTGCCAGTAGTATGTCCAGTGAAGAGACCCAGTACTTC. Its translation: CASSMSSEETQYF.

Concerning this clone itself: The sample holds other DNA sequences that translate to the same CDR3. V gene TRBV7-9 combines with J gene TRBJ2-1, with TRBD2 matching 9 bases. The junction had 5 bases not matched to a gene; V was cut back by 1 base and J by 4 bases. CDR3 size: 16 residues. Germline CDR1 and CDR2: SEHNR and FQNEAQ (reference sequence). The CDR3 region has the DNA TGTGCCAGCAGCTTAGTGGCGGGAGGGCCGTACAATGAGCAGTTCTTC. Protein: CASSLVAGGPYNEQFF.

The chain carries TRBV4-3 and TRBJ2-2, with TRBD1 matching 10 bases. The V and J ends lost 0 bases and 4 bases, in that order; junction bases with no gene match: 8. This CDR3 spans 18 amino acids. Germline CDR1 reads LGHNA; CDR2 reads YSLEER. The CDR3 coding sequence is TGCGCCAGCAGCCAAGATCTAGGGGACAGGGGTATCACCGGGGAGCTGTTTTTT. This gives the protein CASSQDLGDRGITGELFF.

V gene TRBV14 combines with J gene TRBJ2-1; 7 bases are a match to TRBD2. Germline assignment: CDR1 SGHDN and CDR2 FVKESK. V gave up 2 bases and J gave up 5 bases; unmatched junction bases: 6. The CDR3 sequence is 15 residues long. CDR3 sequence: CASSQRAGENNEQFF. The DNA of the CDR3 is TGTGCCAGCAGCCAACGTGCGGGAGAGAACAATGAGCAGTTCTTC.